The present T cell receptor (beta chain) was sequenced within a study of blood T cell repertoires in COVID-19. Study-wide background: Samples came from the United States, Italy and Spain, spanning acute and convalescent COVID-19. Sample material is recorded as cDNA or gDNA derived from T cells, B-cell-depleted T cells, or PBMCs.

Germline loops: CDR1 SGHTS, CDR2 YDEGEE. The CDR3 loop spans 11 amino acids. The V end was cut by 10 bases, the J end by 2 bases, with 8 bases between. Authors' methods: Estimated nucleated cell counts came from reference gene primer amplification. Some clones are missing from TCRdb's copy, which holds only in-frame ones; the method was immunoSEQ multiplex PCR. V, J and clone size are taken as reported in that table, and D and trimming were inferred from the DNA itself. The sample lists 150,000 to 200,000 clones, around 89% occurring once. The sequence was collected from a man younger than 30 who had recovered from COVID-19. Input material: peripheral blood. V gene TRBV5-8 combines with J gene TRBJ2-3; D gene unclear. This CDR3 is CAGQATDTQYF. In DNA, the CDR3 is TGTGCCGGCCAGGCCACAGATACGCAGTATTTT.